This record concerns one T cell receptor beta chain sequence. Antigen specificity is unknown. The CDR3 is 14 residues long. V was clipped by 5 bases and J by 8 bases, with 15 bases between them. Germline assignment: CDR1 MGHDK and CDR2 SYGVNS. These data belong to a study of T cell responses to AZD1222 COVID-19 vaccine. Study in general: Second-dose schedules of about 4 or about 12 weeks were combined.

TCRdb's copy holds only in-frame clones and misses some; the assay was immunoSEQ multiplex PCR. Of 150,000 to 200,000 clones in the sample, about nine tenths are singletons; the top ten hold approximately 2.8%. Study-wide points: Only a handful of people who got AZD1222 tested seropositive at baseline.

V gene TRBV25-1 combines with J gene TRBJ1-4, with a possible D match to TRBD1 (6 bases). The sequence derives from an adult in good health. Sequenced here: peripheral blood, sampled on day 0 of AZD1222 vaccination. The CDR3 is CASSHTGSGEKLFF. The CDR3 DNA follows: TGTGCCAGCAGTCATACAGGGTCGGGGGAAAAACTGTTTTTT.